This TCR beta chain was profiled in a study of regulatory T cells in long-lasting Graves disease. Overall study results and limits: Examination was confined to peripheral blood, excluding thyroid tissue.

V was pared by 3 bases and J by 4 bases, with 16 bases between. The CDR3 has 15 residues. Per germline, CDR1 MDHEN and CDR2 SYDVKM. Regarding time point: persistent/refractory GD, antithyroid drugs over 5 years with positive TRAb. PBMCs were the source of the RNA used for TCR sequencing. Peripheral blood, at about 10 milliliters, went into EDTA tubes. This clonotype was observed many times. Its antigen is currently unknown. CDR3-region Arm-PCR and iRepertoire HTBI primers produced the TCR beta libraries. TCRdb independently ran MiXCR on the multiplex PCR reads; one entry per CDR3 protein. The sample carries a few hundred thousand distinct CDR3 sequences, around 23% recorded once.

The sequenced sample was peripheral blood mononuclear cells (PBMCs), obtained when the disease was refractory, from a patient treated with antithyroid drugs. This chain links TRBV28 with TRBJ2-7, with D uncertain. This receptor was identified in a woman aged 40 to 49 with Graves disease. The CDR3 nucleotides read TGTGCCAGCAGTTTGACGCCCTTAGACCCGTACGAGCAGTACTTC. Translated: CASSLTPLDPYEQYF.